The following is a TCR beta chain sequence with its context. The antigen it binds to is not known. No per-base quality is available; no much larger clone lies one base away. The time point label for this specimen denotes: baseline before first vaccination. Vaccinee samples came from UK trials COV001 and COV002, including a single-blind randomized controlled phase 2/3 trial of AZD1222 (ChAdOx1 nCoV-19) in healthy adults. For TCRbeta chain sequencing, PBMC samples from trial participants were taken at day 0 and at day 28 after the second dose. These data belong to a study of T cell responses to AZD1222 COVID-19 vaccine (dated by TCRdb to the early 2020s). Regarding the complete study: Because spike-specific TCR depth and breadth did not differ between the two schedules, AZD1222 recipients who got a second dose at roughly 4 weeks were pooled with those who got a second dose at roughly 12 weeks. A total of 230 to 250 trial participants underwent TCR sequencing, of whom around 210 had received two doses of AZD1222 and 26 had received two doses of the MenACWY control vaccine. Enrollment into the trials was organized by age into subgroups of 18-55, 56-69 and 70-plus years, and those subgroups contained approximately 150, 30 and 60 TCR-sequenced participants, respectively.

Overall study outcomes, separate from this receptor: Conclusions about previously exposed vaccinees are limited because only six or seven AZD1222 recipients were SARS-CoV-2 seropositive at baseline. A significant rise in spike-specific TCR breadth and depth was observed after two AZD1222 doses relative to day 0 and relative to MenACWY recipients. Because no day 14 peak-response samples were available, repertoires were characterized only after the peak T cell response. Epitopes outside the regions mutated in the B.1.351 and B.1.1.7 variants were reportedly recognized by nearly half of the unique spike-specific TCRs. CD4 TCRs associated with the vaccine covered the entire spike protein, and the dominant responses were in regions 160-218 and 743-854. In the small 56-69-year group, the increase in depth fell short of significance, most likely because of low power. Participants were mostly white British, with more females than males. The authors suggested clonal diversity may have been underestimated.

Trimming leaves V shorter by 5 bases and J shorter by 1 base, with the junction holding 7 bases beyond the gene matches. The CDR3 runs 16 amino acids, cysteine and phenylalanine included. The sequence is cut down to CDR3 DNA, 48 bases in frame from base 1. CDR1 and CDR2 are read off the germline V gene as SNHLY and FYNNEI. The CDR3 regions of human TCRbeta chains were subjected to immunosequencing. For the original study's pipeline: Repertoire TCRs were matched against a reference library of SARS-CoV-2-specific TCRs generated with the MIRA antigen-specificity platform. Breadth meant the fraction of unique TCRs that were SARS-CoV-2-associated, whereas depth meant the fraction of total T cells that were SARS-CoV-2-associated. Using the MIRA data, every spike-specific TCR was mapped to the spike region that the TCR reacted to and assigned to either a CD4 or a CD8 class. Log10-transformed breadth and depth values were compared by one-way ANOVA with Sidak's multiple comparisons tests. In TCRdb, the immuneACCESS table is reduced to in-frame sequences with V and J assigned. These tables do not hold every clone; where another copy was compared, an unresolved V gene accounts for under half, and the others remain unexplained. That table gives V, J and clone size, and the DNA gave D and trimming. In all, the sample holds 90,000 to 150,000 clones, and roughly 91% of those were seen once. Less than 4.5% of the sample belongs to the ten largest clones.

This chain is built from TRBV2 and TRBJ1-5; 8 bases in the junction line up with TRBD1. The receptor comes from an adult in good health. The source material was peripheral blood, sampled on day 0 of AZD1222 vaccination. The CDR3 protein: CASSQRTGRSNQPQHF. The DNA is TGTGCCAGCAGTCAACGGACAGGGAGGAGCAATCAGCCCCAGCATTTT.